These 9 T cell receptor beta chains were sequenced from one sample in a study of T cell responses to AZD1222 COVID-19 vaccine. Profiling relied on immunoSEQ multiplex PCR, and the TCRdb table lists in-frame clones only, not all of them. Seen in this sample are about 140,000 clones; the ten most common clones hold 2.2%. The sample consisted of peripheral blood. The source is an adult in good health.

The chain recombines TRBV12-3 or TRBV12-4 with TRBJ1-5; D gene unclear. The V end lost 4 bases, the J end lost 0 bases, and 4 bases lay between the germline ends. The CDR3 runs 13 residues. CDR3 sequence: CASSYLSNQPQHF. DNA for the CDR3: TGTGCCAGCAGTTACCTTAGCAATCAGCCCCAGCATTTT.

The chain couples TRBV3-1 (or the pseudogene TRBV3-2) to TRBJ1-6; a possible D gene is TRBD1 (5 bases). The V end lost 0 bases, the J end lost 7 bases, and 7 bases lay between the germline ends. Germline loops: CDR1 LGHDT, CDR2 YNNKEL (reference sequence). The length of the CDR3 is 14 residues. The CDR3 loop reads CASSQETVNSPLHF. CDR3 coding DNA: TGTGCCAGCAGCCAAGAGACAGTAAATTCACCCCTCCACTTT.

The gene calls are TRBV11-2 and TRBJ1-2; TRBD1 aligns across 10 bases. The V segment lost 1 base and the J segment 4 bases; nucleotides outside the gene matches: 6. Looked up from germline, CDR1 is SGHAT and CDR2 is FQNNGV. The CDR3 sequence is 16 residues long. The CDR3 DNA sequence: TGTGCCAGCAGCTTAGCCCCGGGACAGGGGATCTATGGCTACACCTTC. This sequence encodes CASSLAPGQGIYGYTF. Combining the CDR3 with reference TRBV11-2 and TRBJ1-2 gives the whole variable domain EAGVAQSPRYKIIEKRQSVAFWCNPISGHATLYWYQQILGQGPKLLIQFQNNGVVDDSQLPKDRFSAERLKGVDSTLKIQPAKLEDSAVYLCASSLAPGQGIYGYTFGSGTRLTVV.

This chain uses TRBV18 with TRBJ2-7; D is perhaps TRBD1 (7 bases). V lost 6 bases and J lost 5, with 23 bases in between. The CDR3 totals 16 residues. In germline, CDR1 is KGHSH, CDR2 LQKENI. CDR3 residues: CASSPRGTASPHEQYF. DNA of the CDR3: TGTGCCAGCTCCCCCCGCGGGACAGCGTCCCCCCACGAGCAGTACTTC.

This chain joins TRBV12-3 or TRBV12-4 and TRBJ1-2; 7 nucleotides match TRBD1. The V and J ends lost 6 bases and 3 bases, in that order; junction bases with no gene match: 4. This CDR3 is built from 13 residues. The chain's CDR3 is CASSQDRDYGYTF. The CDR3 DNA sequence: TGTGCCAGCAGCCAAGACAGGGACTATGGCTACACCTTC.

The V call is TRBV6-5, the J call TRBJ1-5; TRBD1 aligns across 7 bases. The V segment lost 10 bases and the J segment 1 base; nucleotides outside the gene matches: 7. CDR1 and CDR2 (germline): MNHEY, SVGAGI. The CDR3 covers 14 residues. CDR3 amino acids: CATKLQGSNQPQHF. The CDR3 DNA sequence: TGTGCCACCAAGCTACAGGGGAGCAATCAGCCCCAGCATTTT.

The gene calls are TRBV12-3 or TRBV12-4 and TRBJ1-6; TRBD1 is a possible D gene (5 bases). V was shortened by 0 bases and J by 8 bases, with 5 bases between the two germline ends. The CDR3 is 13 residues long. CDR3 DNA sequence: TGTGCCAGCAGTTTAGCGGGGGATTCACCCCTCCACTTT. Translated, it gives CASSLAGDSPLHF.

This chain uses TRBV5-5 with TRBJ2-1; D is undetermined. The CDR3 loop spans 11 amino acids. Germline lookup yields CDR1 SGHKS and CDR2 YYEKEE (reference sequence). V shed 1 base and J shed 8 bases, with 4 bases lying between them. The CDR3 reads CASSLFHEQFF. In DNA, the CDR3 is TGTGCCAGCAGCTTGTTCCATGAGCAGTTCTTC.

The chain is built from TRBV19 and TRBJ2-3; 9 positions agree with TRBD1. Germline V gene lookup returns CDR1 LNHDA and CDR2 SQIVND (reference sequence). This CDR3 has 15 residues. J lost 3 bases, V lost 6 bases, and 7 bases had no gene match. CDR3 nucleotides: TGTGCCAGTAGGTTGACAGGGGGAAAGACAGATACGCAGTATTTT. Translated: CASRLTGGKTDTQYF. Variable domain in full (rest from reference TRBV19 and TRBJ2-3): DGGITQSPKYLFRKEGQNVTLSCEQNLNHDAMYWYRQDPGQGLRLIYYSQIVNDFQKGDIAEGYSVSREKKESFPLTVTSAQKNPTAFYLCASRLTGGKTDTQYFGPGTRLTVL.